The 8 T cell receptor beta chains reported below all come from one sample, sequenced in a study of patients and donors after allogeneic stem cell transplantation. TCRdb ran MiXCR on the RT-PCR reads and lists one entry per CDR3 protein. The table records 90,000 to 120,000 distinct CDR3 sequences, over 30% of them present only once. Sequencing was performed on blood, either unsorted or a sorted T cell fraction (not recorded which). These receptors were taken from a human donor who was either an allogeneic HSCT recipient or a stem cell or donor lymphocyte infusion donor (not recorded which). It is not recorded whose cells these are; they may come from a transplant donor.

This rearrangement joins TRBV6-2 or TRBV6-3 to TRBJ1-1; 8 nucleotides agree with TRBD1. V lost 8 bases and J lost 1; bases outside the gene matches: 9. This CDR3 region has 15 residues. The V gene's germline CDR1 is MNHEY and CDR2 SVGEGT. CDR3 in amino acids: CASHTRTGSNTEAFF. CDR3 in DNA: TGTGCCAGCCACACCCGGACAGGGTCGAACACTGAAGCTTTCTTT.

The chain couples TRBV29-1 to TRBJ1-4; D call uncertain. Germline lookup yields CDR1 SQVTM and CDR2 ANQGSEA. The CDR3 spans 12 residues. Trimming stripped 4 bases from V and 5 bases from J, with 8 bases between. The CDR3 DNA reads TGCAGCGTTGGCCATACGAATGAAAAACTGTTTTTT. Amino acids: CSVGHTNEKLFF.

The chain uses TRBV12-3 or TRBV12-4 and TRBJ2-3; TRBD1 might be the D (5 bases). The V end was cut by 2 bases, the J end by 2 bases, with 8 bases between. This CDR3 has 14 amino acids. Here the CDR3 reads CASSLRGYTDTQYF. Here the CDR3 DNA reads TGTGCCAGCAGTTTAAGGGGTTACACAGATACGCAGTATTTT.

The gene calls are TRBV19 and TRBJ1-2; no firm D call. The CDR3 runs to 13 residues. The germline V gene encodes CDR1 LNHDA and CDR2 SQIVND (reference sequence). The ends were cut back, 6 bases at V and 4 bases at J, with 12 bases in the middle. This CDR3 is CASRKVASYGYTF. The CDR3, as DNA: TGTGCCAGTAGGAAGGTCGCTAGCTATGGCTACACCTTC.

The J gene is TRBJ2-1, the V gene TRBV20-1; possibly TRBD1 or TRBD2 for D (5 bases each). CDR3 length equals 13 residues. The V and J ends lost 5 bases and 0 bases respectively, with 8 bases between them. Looked up from germline, CDR1 is DFQATT and CDR2 is SNEGSKA (reference sequence). CDR3 amino acids: CSAEGYSYNEQFF. The CDR3, as DNA: TGCAGTGCTGAGGGGTACTCCTACAATGAGCAGTTCTTC.

There are a few counts of this clonotype. The V gene is TRBV11-2, the J gene TRBJ2-3; the match to TRBD2 covers 12 bases. CDR3 length: 17 residues. V dropped 4 bases and J dropped 2; count of bases not matched to a gene: 7. CDR1 is SGHAT and CDR2 is FQNNGV in the germline V gene. CDR3 in amino acids: CASSSGASGRATDTQYF. DNA of the CDR3: TGTGCCAGCAGCTCGGGCGCTAGCGGGAGGGCCACAGATACGCAGTATTTT. The complete variable domain, with remaining parts taken from reference TRBV11-2 and TRBJ2-3, reads EAGVAQSPRYKIIEKRQSVAFWCNPISGHATLYWYQQILGQGPKLLIQFQNNGVVDDSQLPKDRFSAERLKGVDSTLKIQPAKLEDSAVYLCASSSGASGRATDTQYFGPGTRLTVL.

In this sample, this clonotype turned up a few times. CDR3 nucleotide sequence: TGCAGGTGTACAGAATTCACAGATACGCAGTATTTT. Translation: CRCTEFTDTQYF. The V and J genes are TRBV20-1 and TRBJ2-3; D unresolved. Germline V gene lookup returns CDR1 DFQATT and CDR2 SNEGSKA (reference sequence). The length of the CDR3 is 12 residues.

This clonotype was detected only a few times. The V gene is TRBV12-3 or TRBV12-4, the J gene TRBJ2-7; perhaps TRBD1 as D (6 bases). V was shortened by 0 bases and J by 3 bases, with 12 bases between the two germline ends. The CDR3 spans 15 residues. This CDR3 reads CASSLAPGHGYEQYF. CDR3 in DNA: TGTGCCAGCAGTTTAGCGCCGGGACATGGCTACGAGCAGTACTTC.